A single sample is the source of the 28 T cell receptor beta chains below, sequenced in a study of tumor-infiltrating lymphocytes in primary liver carcinoma. Co-extraction of both nucleic acids (RNA and DNA) used about 20-33 mg of unsorted bulk tissue. Synthesis of TCR beta cDNA was carried out from around 540 ng total RNA with a constant-region primer. TCR beta libraries came from three nested multiplex PCR rounds using slightly modified ARM-PCR. The study ran its first two PCR rounds for around 10 cycles each, using TRBV1-TRBV30 forward primers and a C-beta reverse primer. TCRdb reprocessed the multiplex PCR reads via MiXCR and lists one record per CDR3 protein. The sample consists of approximately 110,000 distinct CDR3 sequences, roughly 69% of them appearing once. Sample: liver tumor tissue from sampling region 1. The subset was: tumor region T1, superior pole. The receptors originated from a woman aged 60-70 years with primary liver carcinoma and hepatitis B virus infection.

As concerns this clonotype: At one of its ends the junction is not consistent with the germline gene, which may arise from a read error. This chain connects TRBV11-2 to TRBJ2-3, with a tentative D call TRBD1 (5 bases). Germline CDR1 and CDR2: SGHAT and FQNNGV. The CDR3 runs 14 residues. CDR3 DNA: TGTGCCAGCAACATGGGGCTTCCTACAGATACGCAGTTTTTT. Translated, it gives CASNMGLPTDTQFF.

To note about this clonotype: A read error may account for a junction end that differs from germline. The CDR3 protein is CASSFGAGMGIDTRYF. CDR3 in DNA: TGTGCCAGCAGTTTCGGCGCGGGAATGGGCATAGATACGCGGTATTTT. V usage is TRBV12-3 or TRBV12-4 and J usage is TRBJ2-3; D is possibly TRBD2 (6 bases). The CDR3 runs 16 residues.

The table lists this clonotype with a few counts. A read error is possible here, since a much larger clone lies one base away. The V call is TRBV6-2 or TRBV6-3, the J call TRBJ2-1; weak D call: TRBD1 (5 bases). Per germline, CDR1 MNHEY and CDR2 SVGEGT. The CDR3 length is 15 residues. CDR3 in DNA: TGTGCCAGCAGTTACGAAGACAGCTCCCACAATGAGCAGTTCTTC. It translates to CASSYEDSSHNEQFF.

This clonotype was seen ten or more times. The chain uses TRBV6-6 and TRBJ2-1; D is possibly TRBD2 (6 bases). V lost 0 bases and J 5 bases, leaving 11 bases between the germline ends. This CDR3 comprises 15 residues. Germline V gene sequence: CDR1 MNHNY, CDR2 SVGAGI (reference sequence). This chain's CDR3 is CASSYSGGRNNEQFF. CDR3 coding DNA: TGTGCCAGCAGTTACTCGGGGGGACGGAACAATGAGCAGTTCTTC.

This clonotype was seen repeatedly, ten times or more. This rearrangement joins TRBV5-4 to TRBJ2-5; 8 nucleotides match TRBD1. Germline loops: CDR1 SGHNT, CDR2 YYREEE (reference sequence). With V trimmed by 0 bases and J by 2 bases, 3 bases remained unmatched. This CDR3 is built from 15 residues. CDR3 sequence (DNA): TGTGCCAGCAGCTTGGCCAGGGACAGGCAAGAGACCCAGTACTTC. It is translated as CASSLARDRQETQYF. The variable domain in full, with the rest retrieved from reference TRBV5-4 and TRBJ2-5, is ETGVTQSPTHLIKTRGQQVTLRCSSQSGHNTVSWYQQALGQGPQFIFQYYREEENGRGNFPPRFSGLQFPNYSSELNVNALELDDSALYLCASSLARDRQETQYFGPGTRLLVL.

Of note for this clonotype: An end of the junction does not agree with germline; a read error may underlie this. CDR3 DNA: TGCGCCAGCAGCCCTCGGCAGGGGTCGAGTGAGCAGTTCTTC. Protein: CASSPRQGSSEQFF. V usage is TRBV6-1 and J usage is TRBJ2-1, with D possibly being TRBD1 (6 bases). The CDR3 consists of 14 residues. Germline loops: CDR1 MNHNS, CDR2 SASEGT.

The sample holds a few counts of this clonotype. One end of the junction is discordant with germline, which a read error may explain. The rearrangement links TRBV7-9 to TRBJ2-5; no reliable D call. This CDR3 contains 12 residues. Germline CDR1 is SEHNR and CDR2 is FQNEAQ (reference sequence). This CDR3 is CASSLASETLYF. DNA for the CDR3: TGTGCCAGCAGCTTAGCCTCGGAGACCCTGTACTTC. The full variable domain, with the rest looked up from reference TRBV7-9 and TRBJ2-5, is DTGVSQNPRHKITKRGQNVTFRCDPISEHNRLYWYRQTLGQGPEFLTYFQNEAQLEKSRLLSDRFSAERPKGSFSTLEIQRTEQGDSAMYLCASSLASETLYFGPGTRLLVL.

The chain is built from TRBV15 and TRBJ2-3, with 8 bases matching TRBD2. The CDR3 runs to 15 residues. Germline V lookup: CDR1 LNHNV, CDR2 YYDKDF (reference sequence). The V gene end was trimmed by 2 bases and the J gene end by 2 bases; junction bases not matched to a gene: 3. For the CDR3, the DNA is TGTGCCACCAGCAGATTAGCGGGGAACACAGATACGCAGTATTTT. This translates into CATSRLAGNTDTQYF.

A word on this clonotype: A much larger clonotype is one base distant, so this may be a read error. V and J are TRBV29-1 and TRBJ2-7; 8 bases are shared with TRBD1. This CDR3 is built from 12 residues. J was trimmed by 0 bases and V by 8 bases; bases with no gene match: 3. Germline-derived CDR1 and CDR2 are SQVTM and ANQGSEA. CDR3 sequence reads: CSLTGDSYEQYF. The CDR3 DNA is TGCAGCTTGACAGGGGACTCCTACGAGCAGTACTTC.

This clonotype was counted ten times or more. The J gene is TRBJ2-7, the V gene TRBV7-8; D remains ambiguous. The CDR3 is 12 amino acids. V lost 5 bases, J lost 7 bases, and 12 bases lay in between. The V gene's germline CDR1 is SGHVS and CDR2 FQNEAQ. The CDR3 here is CASSPRHREQYF. The CDR3 coding sequence is TGTGCCAGCAGCCCCAGGCACCGGGAGCAGTACTTC.

On this clonotype itself: This may be a read error, as it is one base from a much larger clone. V is TRBV12-3 or TRBV12-4 and J is TRBJ2-5; no firm D call. Trimming took off 6 bases at V and 4 bases at J, with 12 bases between the two ends. CDR3 length: 13 amino acids. This chain's CDR3 is CASRVSVAETQYF. The CDR3, as DNA: TGTGCCAGCAGGGTCAGTGTGGCAGAGACCCAGTACTTC.

Of note for this clonotype: A read error may be the cause here, since a much bigger clone is one base away. The CDR3 carries no conserved terminal phenylalanine or tryptophan, so it likely arises from a read error. The gene calls are TRBV28 and TRBJ2-5; 9 positions match TRBD2. Germline CDR1 reads MDHEN; CDR2 reads SYDVKM. The CDR3 has 15 amino acids. V shed 1 base, J shed 2 bases, and the junction held 2 bases outside the gene matches. The CDR3 sequence: CASSLYLAGQETQYL. The CDR3 DNA follows: TGTGCCAGCAGTTTATACCTAGCGGGACAAGAGACCCAGTACTTA.

As for this clonotype: The junction does not match germline at one end; this may be a read error. The chain joins TRBV2 to TRBJ1-2; D is unresolved. CDR3 length: 13 residues. Germline lookup yields CDR1 SNHLY and CDR2 FYNNEI. CDR3: CASSEDVAVGYIF. The CDR3 nucleotides are TGTGCCAGCAGTGAAGATGTGGCAGTTGGCTACATCTTC.

For this clonotype: Sequence at one end of the junction differs from germline and may be a read error. The CDR3 DNA reads as TGTCCCATCAGTGATCCCGGACGCGCGACGTACGAGCAGTACTTC. It is translated as CPISDPGRATYEQYF. The J gene is TRBJ2-7, the V gene TRBV10-3; the D is unclear. The CDR3 runs 15 residues. The germline CDR1 and CDR2 sequences are ENHRY and SYGVKD.

Notes on this clonotype: Just one base apart from a much larger clone, this may be a read error. The chain combines TRBV4-1 with TRBJ2-5; D gene unclear. This CDR3 contains 14 residues. V shed 1 base and J shed 1 base, with 7 bases lying between them. The germline V gene has CDR1 MGHRA and CDR2 YSYEKL. For the CDR3, the DNA is TGCGCCAGCAGCCAAGTTCAGTTCCAAGAGACCCAGTACTTC. Translation: CASSQVQFQETQYF.

This clonotype occurred many times. V gene TRBV6-5 combines with J gene TRBJ1-2; 7 nucleotides align to TRBD1. V was pared by 6 bases and J by 8 bases, with 3 bases of the junction left unmatched. This CDR3 spans 11 amino acids. Per the germline V gene, CDR1 is MNHEY and CDR2 is SVGAGI. As DNA, the CDR3 is TGTGCCAGCAGCCCGGACAGGGGCTACACCTTC. This encodes CASSPDRGYTF.

Details on this clonotype: This sequence may be a read error, since a much larger clone differs from it by one base. V gene TRBV6-1 combines with J gene TRBJ2-7; D possibly corresponds to TRBD2 (6 bases). CDR1 is MNHNS and CDR2 is SASEGT in the germline V gene. CDR3 length: 15 residues. With 4 bases removed from V and 3 bases from J, the gap between germline ends came to 16 bases. Here the CDR3 DNA reads TGTGCCAGCAGTGCGTACATGGGGGGAAGCTACGAGCAGTACTTC. Its protein is CASSAYMGGSYEQYF.

This clonotype was counted many times. The rearrangement links TRBV10-2 to TRBJ2-7; tentatively, D is TRBD1 (6 bases). This CDR3 is 13 amino acids long. V shed 7 bases and J shed 3 bases, with 13 bases lying between them. Germline CDR1 WSHSY, CDR2 SAAADI. Written as DNA, the CDR3 is TGCGCCAGCACTAGGACAGCTTACTACGAGCAGTACTTC. It encodes CASTRTAYYEQYF.

This clonotype appeared a few times. CDR3 DNA: TGCAGCGTTGAACTGTCCGGTTCCAGCGGGAGGGCCAGGTCCTACGAGCAGTACTTC. This gives the protein CSVELSGSSGRARSYEQYF. V and J are TRBV29-1 and TRBJ2-7, with TRBD2 identical over 10 bases. The germline V gene encodes CDR1 SQVTM and CDR2 ANQGSEA. The V and J ends lost 2 bases and 1 base, in that order; junction bases with no gene match: 17. This CDR3 is 19 amino acids long.

With regard to this clonotype: Being one base from a much bigger clone, this may be a read error. The genes are TRBV5-5 and TRBJ2-2; weak D call: TRBD2 (6 bases). This CDR3 has 13 residues. The germline gives CDR1 SGHKS, CDR2 YYEKEE (reference sequence). Trimming left V 4 bases short and J 4 bases short, with 8 bases between. The CDR3 region is CASSQGLTGELFF. CDR3 DNA sequence: TGTGCCAGCAGCCAGGGACTCACCGGGGAGCTGTTTTTT.

This clonotype has ten or more counts. The chain couples TRBV29-1 to TRBJ1-6; TRBD1 matches 7 bases. The germline gives CDR1 SQVTM, CDR2 ANQGSEA. V shed 6 bases, J shed 7 bases, and the junction held 6 bases outside the gene matches. This CDR3 region has 13 residues. CDR3 in DNA: TGCAGCGTCCGACAGGGCCAGAATTCACCCCTCCACTTT. It is translated as CSVRQGQNSPLHF.

As for this clonotype: It may be a read error: a sequence one base away is much more abundant. V usage is TRBV6-5 and J usage is TRBJ2-1, with no clear D. CDR3 length equals 15 residues. The V and J ends lost 2 bases and 3 bases respectively, with 11 bases between them. Germline V gene sequence: CDR1 MNHEY, CDR2 SVGAGI. This CDR3 reads CASSYGPANYNEQFF. CDR3 bases: TGTGCCAGCAGTTACGGGCCAGCGAACTACAATGAGCAGTTCTTC.

The gene calls are TRBV11-2 and TRBJ2-7; D remains unclear. Germline CDR1 reads SGHAT; CDR2 reads FQNNGV. With 5 bases removed from V and 3 bases from J, the gap between germline ends came to 17 bases. The CDR3 is 15 amino acids. The CDR3 nucleotides are TGTGCCAGCAGCCCACGGACGTCAATTAACTACGAGCAGTACTTC. It encodes CASSPRTSINYEQYF.

In regard to this clonotype: One base away lies a much larger clone, so this may be a sequencing read error. The DNA is left out, because the CDR3 cannot be placed on it with certainty; the CDR3 is given as TCRdb lists it. The CDR3 protein is CSALRWALGTDTRYF. The chain uses TRBV29-1 and TRBJ2-3; whether TRBD2, the table's D call, matches the DNA was not checked. Germline V gene sequence: CDR1 SQVTM, CDR2 ANQGSEA. The CDR3 is made up of 15 amino acids, end residues included.

V usage is TRBV29-1 and J usage is TRBJ2-5; the D is unclear. The germline V and J ends were trimmed by 3 bases and 3 bases, with 11 bases remaining between them. The CDR3 length is 13 residues. CDR1 SQVTM and CDR2 ANQGSEA come from the germline V gene. CDR3 sequence: CSVEGSGKETQYF. The DNA of the CDR3 is TGCAGCGTTGAGGGGTCTGGGAAAGAGACCCAGTACTTC.

This clonotype was seen once. The junction shows a germline mismatch at one end, possibly a read error. This chain joins TRBV4-2 and TRBJ2-3; 7 bases match TRBD2. The CDR3 runs to 17 residues. Looked up from germline, CDR1 is LGHNA and CDR2 is YNFKEQ. The CDR3 bases are TGTGCCAGCTTAGGGCTCAGGGTAACGGGAGGAAAAGATACACAGTATTTT. Amino acid sequence: CASLGLRVTGGKDTQYF.

There are a few counts of this clonotype. A junction end diverges from the germline sequence, so it may reflect a read error. The gene calls are TRBV6-1 and TRBJ2-1; 8 bases map to TRBD2. The CDR3 spans 18 residues. Germline V gene lookup returns CDR1 MNHNS and CDR2 SASEGT. CDR3 DNA sequence: TGTGCCAGCAGTGAATGGGGACTAGTGTATGCTAAAAGCAATGAGCGGTTCTTC. Encoded protein: CASSEWGLVYAKSNERFF.

This clonotype was seen many times. This rearrangement joins TRBV29-1 to TRBJ2-7; TRBD2 matches at 9 bases. The CDR3 is 14 residues long. The germline gives CDR1 SQVTM, CDR2 ANQGSEA. The V gene end was trimmed by 5 bases and the J gene end by 3 bases; junction bases not matched to a gene: 8. The CDR3 here is CSVLMTSGLYEQYF. CDR3 nucleotides: TGCAGCGTTCTTATGACTAGCGGACTCTACGAGCAGTACTTC.